The 5 T cell receptor beta chains below all came from one sample that was sequenced in a study of vaccination effects on CD4 cells after COVID-19 (dated by TCRdb to between 2021 and 2023). No antigen is known for these receptors. After around ten days of culture, CD4+ T cells were isolated with the EasySep CD4+ T cell isolation kit. Each participant received two doses of an mRNA SARS-CoV-2 vaccine, either BNT162b2 or mRNA-1273. Library prep was done by the immunoSEQ multiplex PCR assay. The table comes from immuneACCESS by way of TCRdb, which keeps in-frame sequences with V and J called. Part of the clones is missing from these tables; in studies checked, under half for an unresolved V gene and the rest for unknown reasons. In this sample the table shows 45,000 to 60,000 clones, roughly 70% of which occur a single time. 7% of the sample comes from the top ten. The sample consisted of CD4+ T cells from PBMCs cultured without peptide, taken after COVID-19 vaccination. These receptors came from a human donor who received a COVID-19 vaccine.

V is TRBV18 and J is TRBJ2-7; D ambiguous. The germline V gene has CDR1 KGHSH and CDR2 LQKENI. The CDR3 is 13 amino acids. With 5 bases removed from V and 6 bases from J, the gap between germline ends came to 14 bases. CDR3 bases: TGTGCCAGCTCAGGGAAGGAGTCCGGCGAGCAGTACTTC. Translation: CASSGKESGEQYF.

This sequence joins TRBV7-2 and TRBJ2-3, with D hard to call. The V gene lost 4 bases and the J gene lost 0 bases, with 8 bases spanning the gap. CDR1 and CDR2 from the germline V gene are SGHTA and FQGNSA. The CDR3 consists of 14 residues. The CDR3, as DNA: TGTGCCAGCAGCTCACAAATAAGCACAGATACGCAGTATTTT. This gives the protein CASSSQISTDTQYF.

This chain connects TRBV10-1 to TRBJ2-5; D unclear. Trimming cost V 3 bases and J 5 bases, with 7 bases left between them. CDR3 length: 12 residues. CDR1 WNHNN and CDR2 SYGVQD come from the germline V gene (reference sequence). CDR3 nucleotide sequence: TGCGCCAGCAGTGACCGTTATGAGACCCAGTACTTC. Encoded protein: CASSDRYETQYF.

This clone was observed a few times. The chain has TRBV6-1 and TRBJ1-4; D possibly corresponds to TRBD1 (5 bases). The CDR3 extends over 14 amino acids. Germline V CDR1 and CDR2: MNHNS, SASEGT. Trimming took off 2 bases at V and 7 bases at J, with 11 bases between the two ends. The DNA for the CDR3 is TGTGCCAGCAGTGAACGCAGGGTTCGTGAAAAACTGTTTTTT. As protein: CASSERRVREKLFF.

CDR3 amino acids: CASTGRQGNQPQHF. The CDR3 bases are TGTGCCAGCACGGGCCGGCAGGGCAATCAGCCCCAGCATTTT. V and J are TRBV6-5 and TRBJ1-5; D gene ambiguous. Germline V gene lookup returns CDR1 MNHEY and CDR2 SVGAGI. V shed 7 bases and J shed 2 bases, with 12 bases lying between them. The CDR3 length is 14 residues.